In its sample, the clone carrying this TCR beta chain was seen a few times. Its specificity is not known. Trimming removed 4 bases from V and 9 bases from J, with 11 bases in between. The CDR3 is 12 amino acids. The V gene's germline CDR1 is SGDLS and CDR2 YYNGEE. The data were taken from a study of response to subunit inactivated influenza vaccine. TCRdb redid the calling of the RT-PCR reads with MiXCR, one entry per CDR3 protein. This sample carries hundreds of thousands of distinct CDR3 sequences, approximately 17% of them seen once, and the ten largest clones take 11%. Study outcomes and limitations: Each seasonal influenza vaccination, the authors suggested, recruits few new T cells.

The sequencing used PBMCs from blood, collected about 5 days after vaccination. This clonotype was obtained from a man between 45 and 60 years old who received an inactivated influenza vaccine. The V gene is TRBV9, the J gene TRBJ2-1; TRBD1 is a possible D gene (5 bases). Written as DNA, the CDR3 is TGTGCCAGCAGCAACCTAGGGGCTGAGCAGTTCTTC. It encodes CASSNLGAEQFF.